This T cell receptor (beta chain) was found in a study of blood T cell repertoires in COVID-19. Looked up from germline, CDR1 is SGHVS and CDR2 is FNYEAQ. The CDR3 has 15 amino acids. V lost 5 bases and J lost 3; bases outside the gene matches: 4. Measured with immunoSEQ multiplex PCR; TCRdb has only the in-frame clones, and not every one. The table shows approximately 78,000 clones, with 88% occurring only once. The specimen sequenced was peripheral blood. This receptor was identified in a man aged 45-65 years with acute or convalescent COVID-19. The chain carries TRBV7-6 and TRBJ2-1; 10 nucleotides line up with TRBD1. The CDR3 spells CASSRGQGDYNEQFF. CDR3 DNA sequence: TGTGCCAGCAGCCGAGGACAGGGGGACTACAATGAGCAGTTCTTC.